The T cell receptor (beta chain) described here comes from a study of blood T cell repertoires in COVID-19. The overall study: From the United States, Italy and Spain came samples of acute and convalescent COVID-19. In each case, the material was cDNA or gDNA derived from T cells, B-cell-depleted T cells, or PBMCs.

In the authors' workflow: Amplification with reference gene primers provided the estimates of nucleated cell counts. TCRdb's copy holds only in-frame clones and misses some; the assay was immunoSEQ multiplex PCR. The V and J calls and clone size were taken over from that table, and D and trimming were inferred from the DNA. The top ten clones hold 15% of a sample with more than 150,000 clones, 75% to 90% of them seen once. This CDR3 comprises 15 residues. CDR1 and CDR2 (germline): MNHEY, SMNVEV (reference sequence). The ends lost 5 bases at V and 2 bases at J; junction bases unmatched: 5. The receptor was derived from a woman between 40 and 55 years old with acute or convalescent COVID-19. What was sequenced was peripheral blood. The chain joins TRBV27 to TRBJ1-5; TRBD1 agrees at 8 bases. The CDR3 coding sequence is TGTGCCAGCAGTATTACAGGGGGGGGCAATCAGCCCCAGCATTTT. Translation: CASSITGGGNQPQHF.